Following are 17 T cell receptor beta chains from one sample sequenced in a study of shared clonotypes between healthy human individuals. The method was immunoSEQ multiplex PCR; TCRdb's version includes in-frame clones alone and lacks a portion of them. The table lists 550,000 to 850,000 clones, approximately 77% of them singletons. The sample comprised memory CD4+ T cells sorted from blood. Indicated subset: CD45RA-negative fraction. The receptors shown here come from a woman in her thirties in good health.

This chain joins TRBV5-6 and TRBJ1-2; D remains ambiguous. Germline assignment: CDR1 SGHDT and CDR2 YYEEEE. The CDR3 length is 15 residues. The V gene lost 3 bases and the J gene lost 2 bases, with 14 bases spanning the gap. The chain's CDR3 is CASSSTPDANYGYTF. For the CDR3, the DNA is TGTGCCAGCAGCTCCACTCCGGACGCAAACTATGGCTACACCTTC.

This clone turned up a few times. This CDR3 reads CASSPAVTHSPLRTDTQYF. CDR3 sequence (DNA): TGTGCCAGCAGCCCCGCGGTAACTCATTCACCACTGCGCACAGATACGCAGTATTTT. The V call is TRBV9, the J call TRBJ2-3; D not resolved. CDR3 length equals 19 residues. V lost 4 bases to trimming and J lost 1 base, with 25 bases between them. Germline CDR1 and CDR2: SGDLS and YYNGEE.

This clone was recorded a few times. The chain links TRBV27 to TRBJ2-7; D unclear. The V end was cut by 2 bases, the J end by 3 bases, with 23 bases between. The CDR3 consists of 18 residues. Germline V CDR1 and CDR2: MNHEY, SMNVEV (reference sequence). CDR3 protein: CASSLPLWVAGQVYEQYF. Here the CDR3 DNA reads TGTGCCAGCAGTTTACCCCTCTGGGTAGCTGGGCAGGTCTACGAGCAGTACTTC.

The rearrangement uses TRBV6-4 and TRBJ2-2; perhaps TRBD2 as D (5 bases). The length of the CDR3 is 14 residues. V lost 6 bases to trimming and J lost 5 bases, with 13 bases between them. Germline-derived CDR1 and CDR2 are MRHNA and SNTAGT. The CDR3 loop reads CASSPERGTGELFF. In DNA form, the CDR3 reads TGTGCCAGCAGCCCGGAGCGCGGGACCGGGGAGCTGTTTTTT.

This clone appeared a few times. The V call is TRBV2, the J call TRBJ1-1; possible D gene TRBD1, 5 bases. Per the germline V gene, CDR1 is SNHLY and CDR2 is FYNNEI. The CDR3 totals 12 residues. Between the trimmed V and J ends, which lost 6 bases and 10 bases, there was a span of 15 bases. The CDR3 loop is CASRGTVTRAFF. The DNA of the CDR3 is TGTGCCAGCAGGGGGACCGTGACACGAGCTTTCTTT.

This clone came up many times. The chain links TRBV9 to TRBJ2-5; 8 bases align to TRBD2. V gave up 7 bases and J gave up 5 bases; unmatched junction bases: 13. This CDR3 comprises 15 residues. The germline V gene encodes CDR1 SGDLS and CDR2 YYNGEE. The CDR3 is CASVGGEPPPETQYF. DNA for the CDR3: TGTGCCAGCGTCGGGGGGGAGCCGCCCCCGGAGACCCAGTACTTC.

V is TRBV7-3 and J is TRBJ1-1, with 8 bases matching TRBD1. Germline trimming cut 5 bases from V and 3 bases from J; bases unmatched to any gene: 11. The CDR3 totals 16 residues. The germline gives CDR1 SGHTA, CDR2 FQGTGA. The CDR3 region is CASSPPDRDRHTEAFF. CDR3 sequence (DNA): TGTGCCAGCAGCCCACCAGACCGGGACAGGCACACTGAAGCTTTCTTT.

The gene calls are TRBV27 and TRBJ1-1; D may be TRBD1 (6 bases). The V gene lost 7 bases and the J gene lost 1 base, with 13 bases spanning the gap. Germline V gives CDR1 MNHEY, CDR2 SMNVEV (reference sequence). The CDR3 runs 14 residues. CDR3 in amino acids: CASKTQGTNTEAFF. The CDR3 DNA sequence: TGTGCCAGCAAGACTCAGGGGACGAACACTGAAGCTTTCTTT.

This chain links TRBV7-9 with TRBJ2-7; 10 nucleotides align to TRBD1. V trimming: 4 bases; J trimming: 7 bases; junction bases outside the gene matches: 10. The CDR3 length is 15 residues. Germline V gene sequence: CDR1 SEHNR, CDR2 FQNEAQ (reference sequence). CDR3 amino acids: CASSSTGTGDREQYF. CDR3 nucleotides: TGTGCCAGCAGCTCCACCGGGACAGGGGATAGGGAGCAGTACTTC.

The chain combines TRBV2 with TRBJ2-4; D may be TRBD1 or TRBD2 (6 bases each). Germline CDR1 SNHLY, CDR2 FYNNEI. The CDR3 runs to 15 residues. Trimming took off 6 bases at V and 3 bases at J, with 15 bases between the two ends. CDR3 sequence (DNA): TGTGCCAGCAGCGCCGAACAGGGAGGCAAAAACATTCAGTACTTC. Its translation is CASSAEQGGKNIQYF.

This clone was picked up a small number of times. The V and J genes are TRBV7-6 and TRBJ2-7, with 13 bases that match TRBD2. Trimming cost V 1 base and J 6 bases; bases outside gene matches: 0. The CDR3 totals 14 residues. Germline assignment: CDR1 SGHVS and CDR2 FNYEAQ. DNA for the CDR3: TGTGCCAGCAGCTTAGGACTAGCGGGGGGCGAGCAGTACTTC. Translating gives CASSLGLAGGEQYF.

This clone was counted a few times. This chain uses TRBV27 with TRBJ2-1; weak D call: TRBD1 (5 bases). The germline V gene has CDR1 MNHEY and CDR2 SMNVEV (reference sequence). The germline V and J ends were trimmed by 4 bases and 8 bases, with 15 bases remaining between them. This CDR3 has 14 residues. The CDR3 here is CASSWQGKYYEQFF. CDR3 nucleotide sequence: TGTGCCAGCAGTTGGCAGGGCAAGTACTATGAGCAGTTCTTC.

The chain recombines TRBV7-6 with TRBJ2-2; D is unresolved. Trimming stripped 4 bases from V and 5 bases from J, with 11 bases between. Per germline, CDR1 SGHVS and CDR2 FNYEAQ. CDR3 length: 14 amino acids. This chain's CDR3 is CASSSNTRTGELFF. The CDR3 region has the DNA TGTGCCAGCAGCTCAAACACCCGGACCGGGGAGCTGTTTTTT.

The CDR3 DNA follows: TGTGCCAGCCAACCCGGTGGGGACTACGAGCAGTACTTC. Translated: CASQPGGDYEQYF. The genes are TRBV28 and TRBJ2-7; D gene unclear. The CDR3 runs to 13 residues. Trimming shortened V by 8 bases and J by 3 bases, and 14 bases separated the two germline ends. CDR1 and CDR2 from the germline V gene are MDHEN and SYDVKM.

The chain is built from TRBV2 and TRBJ2-5; 12 positions match TRBD1. Germline CDR1 SNHLY, CDR2 FYNNEI. This CDR3 contains 16 residues. J lost 5 bases, V lost 3 bases, and 7 bases had no gene match. CDR3 residues: CASSEGDRGLGETQYF. CDR3 nucleotides: TGTGCCAGCAGTGAGGGGGACAGGGGGCTCGGGGAGACCCAGTACTTC.

This chain uses TRBV7-8 with TRBJ2-5; 14 positions match TRBD2. Losses at the gene ends were 1 base for V and 2 bases for J; bases not matched to a gene: 15. This CDR3 has 21 residues. Germline CDR1 SGHVS, CDR2 FQNEAQ. CDR3 coding DNA: TGTGCCAGCAGCTTAGAGGGGTTGGTGGGACTAGCGGGAGAAGGGCAAGAGACCCAGTACTTC. Protein sequence: CASSLEGLVGLAGEGQETQYF. The whole variable domain, filled in from reference TRBV7-8 and TRBJ2-5, reads GAGVSQSPRYKVAKRGQDVALRCDPISGHVSLFWYQQALGQGPEFLTYFQNEAQLDKSGLPSDRFFAERPEGSVSTLKIQRTQQEDSAVYLCASSLEGLVGLAGEGQETQYFGPGTRLLVL.

V and J are TRBV30 and TRBJ2-7, with 8 bases aligning to TRBD2. The ends lost 3 bases at V and 5 bases at J; junction bases unmatched: 9. The CDR3 is 14 residues long. Germline CDR1 is GTSNPN and CDR2 is SVGIG (reference sequence). CDR3 sequence (DNA): TGTGCCTGGAGCCACATGGGACTAGACCACGAGCAGTACTTC. Translated: CAWSHMGLDHEQYF.